These 13 T cell receptor beta chains share one sample of origin, sequenced in a study of shared clonotypes between healthy human individuals. Sequenced by immunoSEQ multiplex PCR; TCRdb stores in-frame clones only, minus some. The repertoire holds over 2 million clones, with 85% to 95% as singletons. What was sequenced was naive CD4+ T cells from PBMCs. Subset described: CD45RA+ positively selected. The receptors derive from a man between 18 and 29 years old in good health. Some clones in this sample may be carry-over from other donors' samples.

In its sample, this clone was seen a few times. The chain links TRBV7-3 to TRBJ1-2, with a possible D match to TRBD1 (6 bases). CDR1 is SGHTA, CDR2 FQGTGA, per germline. With 5 bases removed from V and 4 bases from J, the gap between germline ends came to 17 bases. The CDR3 is 15 residues long. CDR3 loop: CASSQTGQSLYGYTF. CDR3 DNA: TGTGCCAGCAGCCAAACCGGACAGAGCCTCTATGGCTACACCTTC. The entire variable domain, with the rest obtained from reference TRBV7-3 and TRBJ1-2, is as follows: GAGVSQTPSNKVTEKGKYVELRCDPISGHTALYWYRQSLGQGPEFLIYFQGTGAADDSGLPNDRFFAVRPEGSVSTLKIQRTERGDSAVYLCASSQTGQSLYGYTFGSGTRLTVV.

The V and J genes are TRBV30 and TRBJ1-3; no clear D gene. The CDR3 covers 15 residues. Trimming shortened V by 0 bases and J by 0 bases, and 9 bases separated the two germline ends. Germline CDR1 GTSNPN, CDR2 SVGIG (reference sequence). For the CDR3, the DNA is TGTGCCTGGAGTGTACGAAGACCCTCTGGAAACACCATATATTTT. Protein product: CAWSVRRPSGNTIYF.

This chain uses TRBV18 with TRBJ2-2; a possible D gene is TRBD2 (6 bases). Per the germline V gene, CDR1 is KGHSH and CDR2 is LQKENI. The CDR3 runs to 16 residues. V lost 0 bases to trimming and J lost 4 bases, with 12 bases between them. This CDR3 is CASSPPGRYFTGELFF. The CDR3 DNA is TGTGCCAGCTCACCACCTGGGAGGTATTTCACCGGGGAGCTGTTTTTT.

The V gene is TRBV5-6, the J gene TRBJ2-5; 10 nucleotides line up with TRBD2. The CDR3 is 16 amino acids. The V gene end was trimmed by 0 bases and the J gene end by 5 bases; junction bases not matched to a gene: 7. Germline-derived CDR1 and CDR2 are SGHDT and YYEEEE. The CDR3 DNA reads TGTGCCAGCAGCTTGGTACGAGCGGGAGGGGGGGAGACCCAGTACTTC. Residues: CASSLVRAGGGETQYF.

The chain recombines TRBV7-3 with TRBJ2-2; 10 bases fit TRBD2. From germline, CDR1 is SGHTA and CDR2 FQGTGA. V gave up 4 bases and J gave up 1 base; unmatched junction bases: 9. This CDR3 has 18 amino acids. CDR3 in DNA: TGTGCCAGCAGCTCCCGTATCAGGACTAGCGGGAACACCGGGGAGCTGTTTTTT. This gives the protein CASSSRIRTSGNTGELFF.

J is TRBJ1-3 and V is TRBV11-2, with a weak D call TRBD1 (5 bases). Deletions cut 5 bases from V and 4 bases from J, with 15 bases between. Germline CDR1 SGHAT, CDR2 FQNNGV. This CDR3 comprises 15 residues. The CDR3 bases are TGTGCCAGCAGCCTCCTCAGGGCGCGGGGAAACACCATATATTTT. Protein product: CASSLLRARGNTIYF.

J is TRBJ2-3 and V is TRBV6-1, with D perhaps TRBD2 (6 bases). The CDR3 runs 15 residues. V lost 7 bases and J lost 6, with 20 bases in between. In germline, CDR1 is MNHNS, CDR2 SASEGT. CDR3 DNA: TGTGCCAGCATTCTGAGCGGGTCCCCGAGTGATACGCAGTATTTT. Its protein product is CASILSGSPSDTQYF.

The CDR3 reads CASTPRASGLYGEQFF. Written as DNA, the CDR3 is TGCGCCAGCACCCCCCGTGCTAGCGGTTTGTATGGTGAGCAGTTCTTC. The J gene is TRBJ2-1, the V gene TRBV4-1; TRBD2 matches at 7 bases. Germline assignment: CDR1 MGHRA and CDR2 YSYEKL. Losses at the gene ends were 7 bases for V and 9 bases for J; bases not matched to a gene: 18. The CDR3 runs to 16 residues.

V usage is TRBV7-9 and J usage is TRBJ2-2; D uncertain. V lost 1 base and J lost 0, with 9 bases in between. This CDR3 is 16 amino acids long. In germline, CDR1 is SEHNR, CDR2 FQNEAQ (reference sequence). The DNA for the CDR3 is TGTGCCAGCAGCTTAGGTCACCCGGCGAACACCGGGGAGCTGTTTTTT. It yields the protein CASSLGHPANTGELFF.

The chain combines TRBV10-3 with TRBJ2-1; 12 bases line up with TRBD2. Germline loops: CDR1 ENHRY, CDR2 SYGVKD. The CDR3 has 15 amino acids. V dropped 9 bases and J dropped 8; count of bases not matched to a gene: 11. The CDR3 sequence: CAISKTSGSIDEQFF. CDR3 DNA: TGTGCCATTTCCAAGACTAGCGGGAGTATCGATGAGCAGTTCTTC.

The rearrangement joins TRBV27 to TRBJ2-3; 9 positions match TRBD2. V trimming: 4 bases; J trimming: 1 base; junction bases outside the gene matches: 6. The germline CDR1 and CDR2 sequences are MNHEY and SMNVEV (reference sequence). CDR3 length: 16 residues. In nucleotides, the CDR3 is TGTGCCAGCAGTTCCTCCTGGACTAGCGGCACAGATACGCAGTATTTT. It is translated as CASSSSWTSGTDTQYF.

The gene calls are TRBV19 and TRBJ2-7, with 10 bases that match TRBD2. The trim removed 4 bases at V and 2 bases at J, leaving 8 bases unmatched. CDR1 LNHDA and CDR2 SQIVND come from the germline V gene (reference sequence). The CDR3 extends over 16 amino acids. Written as DNA, the CDR3 is TGTGCCAGTAGTAAATTCTGGACTAGCGGCACCTACGAGCAGTACTTC. Encoded protein: CASSKFWTSGTYEQYF. Supplemented by reference TRBV19 and TRBJ2-7, the full variable domain reads DGGITQSPKYLFRKEGQNVTLSCEQNLNHDAMYWYRQDPGQGLRLIYYSQIVNDFQKGDIAEGYSVSREKKESFPLTVTSAQKNPTAFYLCASSKFWTSGTYEQYFGPGTRLTVT.

The J gene is TRBJ1-1, the V gene TRBV4-1, with 10 bases matching TRBD1. The germline V gene encodes CDR1 MGHRA and CDR2 YSYEKL. This CDR3 spans 15 amino acids. V lost 0 bases and J lost 4; bases outside the gene matches: 2. In DNA, the CDR3 is TGCGCCAGCAGCCAAGATCGGACAGGGGGCACTGAAGCTTTCTTT. It codes for CASSQDRTGGTEAFF.